Listed below are T cell receptor beta chains from one sample, sequenced in a study of blood T cell repertoires in COVID-19. Method: immunoSEQ multiplex PCR; TCRdb's copy keeps in-frame clones and lacks some. The data contain roughly 350,000 clones, more than 70% of them singletons. The sample consisted of peripheral blood. Receptors were obtained from a woman aged 70 to 79 with COVID-19, enrolled during active disease. The CDR3 runs from the conserved cysteine through the conserved F or W. A D gene is named only where the DNA matches it firmly. Not all rows give a size; the values are once, few, many and, for expanded clones, a class.

. | few | TRBJ1-1 | TRBV7-2 | TGTGCCAGCAGCTCCAGGGACACCAGAGGGACTGAAGCTTTCTTT | CASSSRDTRGTEAFF
. | . | TRBJ1-1 | TRBV13 | TGTGCCAGCAGCTTACAGGGTTTGGGCACTGAAGCTTTCTTT | CASSLQGLGTEAFF
TRBD2 | . | TRBJ2-1 | TRBV28 | TGTGCCAGCAGTTTACCGTCTAGCGGGGGGATAAGGCAGTTCTTC | CASSLPSSGGIRQFF
. | . | TRBJ2-2 | TRBV6-6 | TGTGCCAGCAGTTACTCACTACCCCCCGGGGAGCTGTTTTTT | CASSYSLPPGELFF
TRBD2 | . | TRBJ2-1 | TRBV14 | TGTGCCAGCAGCCAACTAGCGGGTGGTCCGTACAATGAGCAGTTCTTC | CASSQLAGGPYNEQFF
TRBD2 | . | TRBJ2-7 | TRBV3-1/TRBV3-2 | TGTGCCAGCAGCCTCGGAGCGGGGGGAACCGAGCAGTACTTC | CASSLGAGGTEQYF
. | . | TRBJ1-5 | TRBV30 | TGTGCCTGGTGTACAGGGAATCAGCCCCAGCATTTT | CAWCTGNQPQHF
TRBD1 | few | TRBJ1-1 | TRBV3-1/TRBV3-2 | TGTGCCAGCAGCTGGACAGGGAACACTGAAGCTTTCTTT | CASSWTGNTEAFF
. | . | TRBJ2-3 | TRBV6-5 | TGTGCCAGCAGTCAAAAATCCACAGATACGCAGTATTTT | CASSQKSTDTQYF
TRBD2 | once | TRBJ2-3 | TRBV11-2 | TGTGCCAGCAGCGCACTAGCGGGGGGGAACACAGATACGCAGTATTTT | CASSALAGGNTDTQYF
. | . | TRBJ1-2 | TRBV11-2 | TGTGCCAGCAGCCCAGGGTTTAGCTATGGCTACACCTTC | CASSPGFSYGYTF
. | . | TRBJ2-3 | TRBV9 | TGTGCCAGCAGCGTAGACGGGGGAGATACGCAGTATTTT | CASSVDGGDTQYF
. | . | TRBJ1-2 | TRBV7-2 | TGTGCCAGCAGCTTAGAGAAGGGGCCTAACTATGGCTACACCTTC | CASSLEKGPNYGYTF
TRBD1 | . | TRBJ2-1 | TRBV24-1 | TGTGCCACCAGTGACCCTCGGGACAGGGTTTGGCAGTTCTTC | CATSDPRDRVWQFF
. | . | TRBJ1-6 | TRBV9 | TGTGCCAGCAGCACAGGGTGGTACTCACCCCTCCACTTT | CASSTGWYSPLHF
. | . | TRBJ2-3 | TRBV2 | TGTGCCAGCAGTGAACAGGGGCGGTCAGATACGCAGTATTTT | CASSEQGRSDTQYF
. | . | TRBJ1-1 | TRBV6-6 | TGTGCCAGCAGTTCCCCGTGGCAGAACACTGAAGCTTTCTTT | CASSSPWQNTEAFF
TRBD1 | . | TRBJ1-5 | TRBV2 | TGTGCCAGCAGGGGGGACAGGGCGTCGGGTAGCAATCAGCCCCAGCATTTT | CASRGDRASGSNQPQHF
. | . | TRBJ1-1 | TRBV24-1 | TGTGCCACCAGCGGTACAGGGTCCGAAACTGAAGCTTTCTTT | CATSGTGSETEAFF
. | . | TRBJ1-3 | TRBV12-3/TRBV12-4 | TGTGCCAGCAGTTTAGTAATCGGAAACACCATATATTTT | CASSLVIGNTIYF
TRBD1 | . | TRBJ1-5 | TRBV28 | TGTGCCAGCAGTTCTTCAGGGGGCGCCGGGGTTCAGCCCCAGCATTTT | CASSSSGGAGVQPQHF
. | . | TRBJ1-1 | TRBV5-1 | TGCGCCAGCAGCTTGAGCGACACTGAAGCTTTCTTT | CASSLSDTEAFF
TRBD1 | . | TRBJ2-7 | TRBV5-1 | TGCGCCAGCAGCCTAGGACAGGGTAAGGACGAGCAGTACTTC | CASSLGQGKDEQYF
TRBD2 | . | TRBJ2-3 | TRBV4-1 | TGCGCCAGCAGCCAAGACTCTAGCGGGGCGGATCTACCCGATACGCAGTATTTT | CASSQDSSGADLPDTQYF
. | . | TRBJ2-6 | TRBV7-7 | TGTGCCAGCAGCCGCGACAGCTCTGGGGCCAACGTCCTGACTTTC | CASSRDSSGANVLTF
. | . | TRBJ1-1 | TRBV29-1 | TGCAGCGCCTTACAGGACAGAACGAACACTGAAGCTTTCTTT | CSALQDRTNTEAFF
TRBD1 | . | TRBJ1-5 | TRBV3-1/TRBV3-2 | TGTGCCAGCAGCCCTAGGACAGGGGACCAGCCCCAGCATTTT | CASSPRTGDQPQHF
. | . | TRBJ2-2 | TRBV28 | TGTGCCAGCAGTTTAGGCGGCGGGGAGCTGTTTTTT | CASSLGGGELFF
. | . | TRBJ1-1 | TRBV21-1 | TGTGCCAGCAGCAAACGGGGGGCCGGGGGTGGAAAAACTGAAGCTTTCTTT | CASSKRGAGGGKTEAFF
TRBD1 | . | TRBJ2-3 | TRBV2 | TGTGCCAGCAGAGACAGGGGAGATACGCAGTATTTT | CASRDRGDTQYF
TRBD1 | . | TRBJ2-7 | TRBV2 | TGTGCCAGCAGTGGGGTAGTGCTCGGACAGGTTAACTCCTACGAGCAGTACTTC | CASSGVVLGQVNSYEQYF
. | . | TRBJ1-1 | TRBV3-1/TRBV3-2 | TGTGCCAGCAGCCAAGATGCCGGGGAGGGCACTGAAGCTTTCTTT | CASSQDAGEGTEAFF
. | . | TRBJ1-5 | TRBV7-2 | TGTGCCAGCAGCTCCCGGAGGCAGCCCCAGCATTTT | CASSSRRQPQHF
TRBD1 | . | TRBJ1-1 | TRBV7-2 | TGTGCCAGCAGCGGACAGGGGCTGGGGGCTGAAGCTTTCTTT | CASSGQGLGAEAFF
. | . | TRBJ1-2 | TRBV18 | TGTGCCAGCTCACCGGGAGAGACTAACTATGGCTACACCTTC | CASSPGETNYGYTF
. | . | TRBJ1-3 | TRBV2 | TGTGCCAGCAGTGATTACAGGTTTAGCTCTGGAAACACCATATATTTT | CASSDYRFSSGNTIYF
. | . | TRBJ2-7 | TRBV18 | TGTGCCAGCTCACCGCTGGGCAGGGCAGGGGTAAGCGAGCAGTACTTC | CASSPLGRAGVSEQYF
. | . | TRBJ1-1 | TRBV29-1 | TGCAGCGTTGTCGGAGGGGTCACTGAAGCTTTCTTT | CSVVGGVTEAFF
TRBD1 | . | TRBJ1-2 | TRBV7-9 | TGTGCCAGCAGCTCCCGGGACAGAGACCATAACTATGGCTACACCTTC | CASSSRDRDHNYGYTF
TRBD1 | . | TRBJ2-7 | TRBV28 | TGTGCCAGCTCCGGGACAGGAAGCTCCTACGAGCAGTACTTC | CASSGTGSSYEQYF